The 19 T cell receptor beta chains presented below share a single source sample, sequenced in a study of shared clonotypes between healthy human individuals. The table came from immunoSEQ multiplex PCR; TCRdb's copy has only in-frame clones and leaves some out. The sample lists some 1.4 million clones; roughly 96% were seen once. Sequencing input: naive CD4+ T cells sorted from blood. As to subset: CD45RA+ positively selected. The receptors were sampled from a man aged 30-40 years in good health.

Comment on this clone: Other DNA sequences in this sample translate to the same CDR3. The chain couples TRBV5-1 to TRBJ2-2; 11 bases are shared with TRBD2. Germline V gene lookup returns CDR1 SGHRS and CDR2 YFSETQ. CDR3 size: 16 residues. Germline trimming cut 1 base from V and 1 base from J; bases unmatched to any gene: 0. The CDR3 region is CASSLLAGGNTGELFF. The DNA of the CDR3 is TGCGCCAGCAGCTTGCTAGCGGGGGGGAACACCGGGGAGCTGTTTTTT.

The chain employs TRBV7-9 and TRBJ1-2, with no clear D. V dropped 1 base and J dropped 2 bases, with 17 bases sitting between them. The CDR3 sequence is 17 residues long. The germline CDR1 and CDR2 sequences are SEHNR and FQNEAQ (reference sequence). CDR3 DNA: TGTGCCAGCAGCTTAGGCCTGAGTTCCAGTAAGAACTATGGCTACACCTTC. Translating gives CASSLGLSSSKNYGYTF.

Here the CDR3 DNA reads TGTGCCAGCAGTTTAAGGTTTGGTGGGCCCGGGGAGCTGTTTTTT. Translation gives CASSLRFGGPGELFF. The J gene is TRBJ2-2, the V gene TRBV27; D remains unclear. Trimming cost V 2 bases and J 6 bases, with 13 bases left between them. Germline V gene lookup returns CDR1 MNHEY and CDR2 SMNVEV (reference sequence). The CDR3 has 15 amino acids.

In its sample, this clone was seen once. The V call is TRBV6-6, the J call TRBJ1-2; D gene unclear. V was cut by 5 bases and J by 2 bases, with 12 bases left in between. This CDR3 has 14 residues. Per germline, CDR1 MNHNY and CDR2 SVGAGI (reference sequence). CDR3 bases: TGTGCCAGCAGTGCTCCGGGCACCAACTATGGCTACACCTTC. It encodes CASSAPGTNYGYTF.

V is TRBV9 and J is TRBJ2-1, with 8 positions matching TRBD2. The V segment lost 2 bases and the J segment 15 bases; nucleotides outside the gene matches: 10. This CDR3 contains 13 residues. Germline lookup yields CDR1 SGDLS and CDR2 YYNGEE. The chain's CDR3 is CASSVDGTRNLFF. The CDR3 nucleotides read TGTGCCAGCAGCGTCGACGGGACTAGAAATTTGTTCTTC.

This chain joins TRBV7-6 and TRBJ1-1; no firm D call. The CDR3 sequence is 13 residues long. CDR1 is SGHVS and CDR2 is FNYEAQ in the germline V gene. Trimming took 5 bases from V and 1 from J, leaving 8 bases between them. CDR3 region: CASSQGRNTEAFF. In DNA form, the CDR3 reads TGTGCCAGCAGCCAAGGCAGGAACACTGAAGCTTTCTTT.

The chain combines TRBV19 with TRBJ1-5, with D perhaps TRBD1 (6 bases). Germline V CDR1 and CDR2: LNHDA, SQIVND (reference sequence). CDR3 size: 17 residues. The V gene lost 0 bases and the J gene lost 5 bases, with 17 bases spanning the gap. The CDR3 here is CASSIDPVLRGYQPQHF. In DNA, the CDR3 is TGTGCCAGTAGTATAGATCCAGTTCTCAGGGGTTATCAGCCCCAGCATTTT.

V gene TRBV29-1 combines with J gene TRBJ2-5; 10 bases agree with TRBD2. V was clipped by 7 bases and J by 3 bases; unmatched bases: 2. Germline V gene data show CDR1 as SQVTM and CDR2 as ANQGSEA. This CDR3 has 12 residues. CDR3 sequence: CSALAGEETQYF. The CDR3 coding sequence is TGCAGCGCCCTAGCGGGAGAAGAGACCCAGTACTTC.

The chain has TRBV9 and TRBJ2-3; 11 positions agree with TRBD2. The CDR3 has 14 amino acids. V lost 4 bases, J lost 5 bases, and 3 bases stayed unmatched. From germline, CDR1 is SGDLS and CDR2 YYNGEE. The CDR3 DNA is TGTGCCAGCAGCATAACTAGCGGGGGAGATACGCAGTATTTT. It translates to CASSITSGGDTQYF.

The chain carries TRBV5-1 and TRBJ2-7, with 12 bases fitting TRBD2. V was pared by 0 bases and J by 6 bases, with 4 bases of the junction left unmatched. Germline lookup yields CDR1 SGHRS and CDR2 YFSETQ. CDR3 length equals 15 residues. The CDR3 nucleotides are TGCGCCAGCAGCTTGGGACTAGCGGGAGAGGGCGAGCAGTACTTC. Translated, it gives CASSLGLAGEGEQYF.

The V gene is TRBV30, the J gene TRBJ1-4; D possibly corresponds to TRBD1 (5 bases). The germline V gene has CDR1 GTSNPN and CDR2 SVGIG (reference sequence). V was clipped by 2 bases and J by 5 bases, with 12 bases between them. CDR3 length equals 14 residues. In DNA form, the CDR3 reads TGTGCCTGGAGTCTGACAGAGCTAAATGAAAAACTGTTTTTT. Translating gives CAWSLTELNEKLFF.

The chain is built from TRBV21-1 and TRBJ2-7; the D call in the table, TRBD2, was not verified against the DNA. TRBV21-1 is a known pseudogene. The CDR3 extends over 14 amino acids. In DNA form, the CDR3 reads TGTGCCAGCACCCGGGAGCATATCTCCTACGAGCAGTACTTC. Translation gives CASTREHISYEQYF.

The V and J genes are TRBV7-8 and TRBJ2-7; maybe TRBD2 (5 bases). The CDR3 has 17 amino acids. V lost 3 bases to trimming and J lost 4 bases, with 22 bases between them. Germline CDR1 and CDR2: SGHVS and FQNEAQ. CDR3 protein: CASSFTAGRGWSYEQYF. CDR3 DNA sequence: TGTGCCAGCAGCTTTACTGCTGGGAGAGGGTGGTCTTACGAGCAGTACTTC.

This chain links TRBV7-9 with TRBJ2-6; no definite D call. Trimming stripped 2 bases from V and 2 bases from J, with 10 bases between. The CDR3 extends over 16 amino acids. Germline V lookup: CDR1 SEHNR, CDR2 FQNEAQ (reference sequence). DNA of the CDR3: TGTGCCAGCAGCTTACATCCTCACCCTGGGGCCAACGTCCTGACTTTC. Its translation is CASSLHPHPGANVLTF.

This clone was found once. J is TRBJ2-1 and V is TRBV5-6; the match to TRBD2 covers 14 bases. V shed 4 bases, J shed 0 bases, and the junction held 9 bases outside the gene matches. There are 19 residues in the CDR3. CDR1 is SGHDT, CDR2 YYEEEE, per germline. The CDR3 spells CASSPGLAGARSSYNEQFF. In DNA form, the CDR3 reads TGTGCCAGCAGCCCGGGACTAGCGGGAGCGCGCTCCTCCTACAATGAGCAGTTCTTC.

In DNA, the CDR3 is TGTGCCAGCAGCCAGGGAAACACCATATATTTT. Translating gives CASSQGNTIYF. V usage is TRBV6-5 and J usage is TRBJ1-3; no definite D call. Germline V gene data show CDR1 as MNHEY and CDR2 as SVGAGI. This CDR3 is built from 11 residues. The ends were cut back, 6 bases at V and 4 bases at J, with 4 bases in the middle.

This clone was recorded once. The chain carries TRBV19 and TRBJ1-5; TRBD1 agrees at 8 bases. Germline V CDR1 and CDR2: LNHDA, SQIVND (reference sequence). This CDR3 spans 16 amino acids. Unmatched junction bases numbered 8, after V lost 4 bases and J lost 3 bases. Here the CDR3 DNA reads TGTGCCAGTAGTAGTTATGGACAGGGCTACAATCAGCCCCAGCATTTT. Translated: CASSSYGQGYNQPQHF. Full variable domain (outside the CDR3, taken from reference TRBV19 and TRBJ1-5): DGGITQSPKYLFRKEGQNVTLSCEQNLNHDAMYWYRQDPGQGLRLIYYSQIVNDFQKGDIAEGYSVSREKKESFPLTVTSAQKNPTAFYLCASSSYGQGYNQPQHFGDGTRLSIL.

V usage is TRBV9 and J usage is TRBJ2-1; 13 bases map to TRBD2. V was pared by 3 bases and J by 7 bases, with 10 bases of the junction left unmatched. Per germline, CDR1 SGDLS and CDR2 YYNGEE. The CDR3 extends over 17 amino acids. The CDR3 DNA reads TGTGCCAGCAGCGCCCCAGGGACTAGCGGGAACATGAATGAGCAGTTCTTC. Translating gives CASSAPGTSGNMNEQFF.

The chain couples TRBV6-5 to TRBJ1-1; no definite D call. The CDR3 consists of 15 residues. The germline V gene has CDR1 MNHEY and CDR2 SVGAGI. V lost 7 bases to trimming and J lost 1 base, with 16 bases between them. CDR3 in DNA: TGTGCCAGCACTAGACTAGGGTACGAGAACACTGAAGCTTTCTTT. Translation gives CASTRLGYENTEAFF.